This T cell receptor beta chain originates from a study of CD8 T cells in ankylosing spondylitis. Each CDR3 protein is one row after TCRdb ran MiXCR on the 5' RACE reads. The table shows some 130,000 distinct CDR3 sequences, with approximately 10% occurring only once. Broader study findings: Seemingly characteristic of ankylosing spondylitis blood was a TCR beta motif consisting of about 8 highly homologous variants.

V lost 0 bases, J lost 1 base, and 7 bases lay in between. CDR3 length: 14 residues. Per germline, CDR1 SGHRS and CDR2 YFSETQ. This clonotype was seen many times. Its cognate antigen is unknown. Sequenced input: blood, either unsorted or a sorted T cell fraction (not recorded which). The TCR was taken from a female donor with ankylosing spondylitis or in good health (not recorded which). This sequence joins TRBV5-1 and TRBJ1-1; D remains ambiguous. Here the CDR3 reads CASSLAIRNTEAFF. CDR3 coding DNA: TGCGCCAGCAGCTTGGCCATCAGGAACACTGAAGCTTTCTTT.